This T cell receptor (beta chain) came from a study of T cell responses to AZD1222 COVID-19 vaccine. Study observations and caveats: Along spike, vaccine-associated CD4 TCRs were found throughout, with dominance at 160-218 and 743-854.

Points on this clone: Antigen unknown.

Some clones are missing from TCRdb's copy, which holds only in-frame ones; the method was immunoSEQ multiplex PCR. This table has 68,000 or so clones, 80% appearing once. The CDR3 totals 16 residues. Germline V lookup: CDR1 SGHRS, CDR2 YFSETQ. Losses at the gene ends were 3 bases for V and 0 bases for J; bases not matched to a gene: 6. This TCR was sampled from an adult in good health. The sample was peripheral blood, taken on day 0 of AZD1222 vaccination. The rearrangement uses TRBV5-1 and TRBJ1-3; 7 nucleotides agree with TRBD1. In DNA, the CDR3 is TGCGCCAGCAGCTCAGGACAGGCAAGCTCTGGAAACACCATATATTTT. Translation gives CASSSGQASSGNTIYF.